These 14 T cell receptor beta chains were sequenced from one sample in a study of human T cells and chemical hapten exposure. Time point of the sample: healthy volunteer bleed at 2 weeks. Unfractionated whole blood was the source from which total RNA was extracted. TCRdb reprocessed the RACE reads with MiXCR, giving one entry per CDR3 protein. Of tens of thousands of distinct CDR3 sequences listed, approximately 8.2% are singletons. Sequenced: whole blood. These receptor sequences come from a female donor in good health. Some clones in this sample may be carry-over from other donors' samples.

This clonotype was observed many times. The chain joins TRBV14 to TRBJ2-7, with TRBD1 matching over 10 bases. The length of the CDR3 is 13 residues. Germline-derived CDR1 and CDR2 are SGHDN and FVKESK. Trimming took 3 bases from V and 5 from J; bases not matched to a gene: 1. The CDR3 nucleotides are TGTGCCAGCAGCCAGACAGGGGGCAACGAGCAGTACTTC. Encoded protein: CASSQTGGNEQYF.

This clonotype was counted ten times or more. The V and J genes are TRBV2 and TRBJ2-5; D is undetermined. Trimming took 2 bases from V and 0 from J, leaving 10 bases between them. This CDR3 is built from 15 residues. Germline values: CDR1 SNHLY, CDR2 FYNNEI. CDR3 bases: TGTGCCAGCAGTGAATTCGTGGGGTACCAAGAGACCCAGTACTTC. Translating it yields CASSEFVGYQETQYF.

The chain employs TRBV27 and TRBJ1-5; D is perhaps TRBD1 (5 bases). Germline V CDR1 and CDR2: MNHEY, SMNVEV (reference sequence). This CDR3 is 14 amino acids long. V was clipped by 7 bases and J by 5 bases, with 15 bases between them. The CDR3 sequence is CASNPLGTDQPQHF. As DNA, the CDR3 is TGTGCCAGCAACCCGCTCGGGACCGATCAGCCCCAGCATTTT.

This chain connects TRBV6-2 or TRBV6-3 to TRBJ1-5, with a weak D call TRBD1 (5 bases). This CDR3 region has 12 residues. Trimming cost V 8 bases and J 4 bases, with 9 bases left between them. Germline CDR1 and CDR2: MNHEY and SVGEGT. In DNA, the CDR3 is TGTGCCAGCCGGGACGGAAATCAGCCCCAGCATTTT. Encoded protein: CASRDGNQPQHF.

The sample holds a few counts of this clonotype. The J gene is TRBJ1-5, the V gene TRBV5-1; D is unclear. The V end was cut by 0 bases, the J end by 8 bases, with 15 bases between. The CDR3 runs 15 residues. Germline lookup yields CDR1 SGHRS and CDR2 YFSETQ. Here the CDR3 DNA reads TGCGCCAGCAGCTTGGACGGAAGCCGTTGGGAGCCCCAGCATTTT. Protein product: CASSLDGSRWEPQHF.

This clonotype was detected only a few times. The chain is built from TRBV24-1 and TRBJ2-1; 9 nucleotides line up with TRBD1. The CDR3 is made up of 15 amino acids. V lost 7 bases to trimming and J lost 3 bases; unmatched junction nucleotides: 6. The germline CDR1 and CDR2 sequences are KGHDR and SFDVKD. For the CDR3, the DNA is TGTGCCACCAGCCGGACAGGGGCGGTCTACAATGAGCAGTTCTTC. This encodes CATSRTGAVYNEQFF.

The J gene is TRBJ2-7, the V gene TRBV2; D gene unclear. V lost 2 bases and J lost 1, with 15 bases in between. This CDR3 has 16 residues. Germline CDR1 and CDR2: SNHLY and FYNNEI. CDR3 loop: CASSEYVILNSYEQYF. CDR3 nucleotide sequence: TGTGCCAGCAGTGAATACGTGATCCTGAATTCCTACGAGCAGTACTTC.

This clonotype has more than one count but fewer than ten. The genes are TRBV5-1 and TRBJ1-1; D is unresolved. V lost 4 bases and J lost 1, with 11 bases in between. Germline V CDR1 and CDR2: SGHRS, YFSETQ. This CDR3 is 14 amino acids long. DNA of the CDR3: TGCGCCAGCAGCCCTAATCCTGGGAACACTGAAGCTTTCTTT. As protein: CASSPNPGNTEAFF.

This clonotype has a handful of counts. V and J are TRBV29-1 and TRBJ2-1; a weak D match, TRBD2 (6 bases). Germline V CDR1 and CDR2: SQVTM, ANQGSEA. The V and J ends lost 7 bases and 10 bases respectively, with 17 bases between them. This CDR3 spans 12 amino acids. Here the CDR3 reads CSATLTSSEQFF. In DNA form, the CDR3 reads TGCAGCGCCACCCTGACTAGTTCAGAGCAGTTCTTC.

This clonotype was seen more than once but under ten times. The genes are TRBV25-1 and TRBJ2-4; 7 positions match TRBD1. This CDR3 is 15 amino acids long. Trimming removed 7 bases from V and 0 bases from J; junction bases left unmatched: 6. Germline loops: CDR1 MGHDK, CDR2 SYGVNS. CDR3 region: CASIGTALAKNIQYF. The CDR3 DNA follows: TGTGCCAGCATCGGGACAGCCCTAGCCAAAAACATTCAGTACTTC.

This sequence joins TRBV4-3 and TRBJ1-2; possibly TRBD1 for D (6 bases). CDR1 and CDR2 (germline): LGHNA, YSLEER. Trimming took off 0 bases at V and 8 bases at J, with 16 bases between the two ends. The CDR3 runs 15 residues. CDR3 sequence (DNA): TGCGCCAGCAGCCAAGAACCACAGGGCCGGCGAGGCTACACCTTC. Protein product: CASSQEPQGRRGYTF.

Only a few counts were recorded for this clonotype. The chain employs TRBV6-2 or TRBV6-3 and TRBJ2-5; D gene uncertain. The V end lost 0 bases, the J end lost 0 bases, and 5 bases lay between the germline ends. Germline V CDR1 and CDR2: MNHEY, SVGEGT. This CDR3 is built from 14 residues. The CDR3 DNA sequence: TGTGCCAGCAGTTACTCGACCTACCAAGAGACCCAGTACTTC. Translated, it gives CASSYSTYQETQYF.

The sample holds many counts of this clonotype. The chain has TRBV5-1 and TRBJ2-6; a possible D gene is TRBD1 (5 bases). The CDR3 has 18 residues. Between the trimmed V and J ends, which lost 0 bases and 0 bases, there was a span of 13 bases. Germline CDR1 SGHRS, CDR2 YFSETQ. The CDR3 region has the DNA TGCGCCAGCAGCTTGGATGTACAGGCGAGCTCTGGGGCCAACGTCCTGACTTTC. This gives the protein CASSLDVQASSGANVLTF.

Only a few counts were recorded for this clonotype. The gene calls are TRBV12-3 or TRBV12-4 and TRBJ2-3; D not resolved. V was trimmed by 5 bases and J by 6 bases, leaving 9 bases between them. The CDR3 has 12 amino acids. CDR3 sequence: CASSENADTQYF. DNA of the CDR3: TGTGCCAGCAGTGAGAACGCGGATACGCAGTATTTT.